This T cell receptor (beta chain) was observed in a study of immune evolution from preneoplasia to lung adenocarcinoma. Findings of the study overall: From normal lung to invasive adenocarcinoma, top clone frequencies appeared to decrease. Later-stage lesions seemingly showed higher T cell density and diversity than normal lung.

The table lists this clone with a count of one. Its target is unknown. The CDR3 sequence is 12 residues long. Germline V CDR1 and CDR2: SEHNR, FQNEAQ (reference sequence). Trimming took 9 bases from V and 4 from J; bases not matched to a gene: 3. The table came from immunoSEQ multiplex PCR; TCRdb's copy has only in-frame clones and leaves some out. The table shows 4,000 to 6,000 clones, with around 73% occurring only once. Resections took place in Japan or China from the mid-2010s to the late 2010s. Two lung cancer pathologists independently confirmed each histologic diagnosis. The chain carries TRBV7-9 and TRBJ1-5; 7 bases agree with TRBD1. Sequencing used FFPE normal lung tissue adjacent to the tumor. This TCR was sampled from a person aged 50-70 years with lung adenocarcinoma. The CDR3 here is CASGTDNQPQHF. The CDR3 region has the DNA TGTGCCAGTGGGACAGATAATCAGCCCCAGCATTTT.